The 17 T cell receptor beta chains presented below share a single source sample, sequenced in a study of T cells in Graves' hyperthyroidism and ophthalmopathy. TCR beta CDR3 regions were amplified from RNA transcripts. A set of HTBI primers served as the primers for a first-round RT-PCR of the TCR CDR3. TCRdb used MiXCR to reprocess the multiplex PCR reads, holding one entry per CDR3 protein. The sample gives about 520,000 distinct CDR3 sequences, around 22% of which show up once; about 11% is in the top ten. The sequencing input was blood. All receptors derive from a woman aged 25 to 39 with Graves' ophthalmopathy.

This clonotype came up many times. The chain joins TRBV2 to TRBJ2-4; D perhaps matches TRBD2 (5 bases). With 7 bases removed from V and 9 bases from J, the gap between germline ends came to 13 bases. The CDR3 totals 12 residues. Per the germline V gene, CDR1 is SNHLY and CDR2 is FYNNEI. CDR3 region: CASTGLPGIQYF. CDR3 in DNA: TGTGCCAGCACCGGACTTCCGGGCATTCAGTACTTC.

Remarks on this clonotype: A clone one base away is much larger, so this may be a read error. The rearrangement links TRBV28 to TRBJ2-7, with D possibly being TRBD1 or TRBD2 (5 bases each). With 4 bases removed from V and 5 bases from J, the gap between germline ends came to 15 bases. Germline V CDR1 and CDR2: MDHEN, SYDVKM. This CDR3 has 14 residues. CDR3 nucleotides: TGTGCCAGCAGTTCACGGGGCTTTCCCCACGAGCAGTACTTC. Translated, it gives CASSSRGFPHEQYF.

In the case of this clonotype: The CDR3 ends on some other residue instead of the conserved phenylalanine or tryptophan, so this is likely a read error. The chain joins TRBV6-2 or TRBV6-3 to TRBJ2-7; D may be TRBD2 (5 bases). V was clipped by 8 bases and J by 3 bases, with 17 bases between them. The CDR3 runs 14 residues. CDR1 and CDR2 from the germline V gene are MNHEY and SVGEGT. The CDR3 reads CASSFEGGFYEQYY. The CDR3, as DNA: TGTGCCAGCTCCTTCGAGGGTGGATTCTACGAGCAGTACTAC.

The CDR3 nucleotides read TGTGCCAGCAGCTTGGATCAGGGGGCTTCAGGTGGCTACACCTTC. This sequence encodes CASSLDQGASGGYTF. The chain combines TRBV5-5 with TRBJ1-2, with TRBD1 matching 8 bases. From germline, CDR1 is SGHKS and CDR2 YYEKEE (reference sequence). V lost 0 bases to trimming and J lost 7 bases; unmatched junction nucleotides: 8. This CDR3 region has 15 residues.

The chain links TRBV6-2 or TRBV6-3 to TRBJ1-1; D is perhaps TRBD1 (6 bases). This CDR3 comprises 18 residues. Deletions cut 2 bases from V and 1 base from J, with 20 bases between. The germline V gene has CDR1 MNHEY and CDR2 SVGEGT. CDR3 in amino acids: CASSYNLPRDKRNTEAFF. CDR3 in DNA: TGTGCCAGCAGTTACAATTTGCCCCGGGACAAACGGAACACTGAAGCTTTCTTT.

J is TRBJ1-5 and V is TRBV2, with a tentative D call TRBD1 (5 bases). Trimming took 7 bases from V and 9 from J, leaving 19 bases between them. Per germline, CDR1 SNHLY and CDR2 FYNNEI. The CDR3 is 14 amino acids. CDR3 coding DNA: TGTGCCAGCAAACTCGGGACTGCCAATAGGCCCCAGCATTTT. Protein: CASKLGTANRPQHF.

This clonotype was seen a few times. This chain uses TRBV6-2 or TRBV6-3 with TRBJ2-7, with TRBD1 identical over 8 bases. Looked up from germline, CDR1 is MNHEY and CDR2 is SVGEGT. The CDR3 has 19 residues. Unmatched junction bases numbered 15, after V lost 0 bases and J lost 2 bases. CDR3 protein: CASSYSTGTGRPPAYEQYF. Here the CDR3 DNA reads TGTGCCAGCAGTTACTCCACGGGGACAGGACGACCTCCTGCCTACGAGCAGTACTTC.

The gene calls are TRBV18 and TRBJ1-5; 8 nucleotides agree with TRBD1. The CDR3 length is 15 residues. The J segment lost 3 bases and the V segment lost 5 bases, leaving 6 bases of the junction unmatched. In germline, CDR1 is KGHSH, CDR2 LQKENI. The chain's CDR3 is CASSLQGGNNQPQHF. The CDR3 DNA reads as TGTGCCAGCTCATTACAGGGGGGGAACAATCAGCCCCAGCATTTT. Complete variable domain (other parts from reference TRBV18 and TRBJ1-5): NAGVMQNPRHLVRRRGQEARLRCSPMKGHSHVYWYRQLPEEGLKFMVYLQKENIIDESGMPKERFSAEFPKEGPSILRIQQVVRGDSAAYFCASSLQGGNNQPQHFGDGTRLSIL.

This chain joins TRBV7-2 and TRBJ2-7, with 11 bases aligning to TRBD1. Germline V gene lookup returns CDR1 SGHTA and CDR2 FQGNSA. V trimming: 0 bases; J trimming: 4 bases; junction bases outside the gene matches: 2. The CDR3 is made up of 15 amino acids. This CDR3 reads CASSLADRGQYEQYF. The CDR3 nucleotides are TGTGCCAGCAGCTTAGCGGACAGGGGGCAGTACGAGCAGTACTTC.

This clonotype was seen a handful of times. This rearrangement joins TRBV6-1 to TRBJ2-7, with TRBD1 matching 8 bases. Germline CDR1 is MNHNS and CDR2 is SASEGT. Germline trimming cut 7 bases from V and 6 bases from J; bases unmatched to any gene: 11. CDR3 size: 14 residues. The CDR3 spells CASNKDRVLLEQYF. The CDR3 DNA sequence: TGTGCCAGCAATAAGGACAGGGTTCTCCTCGAGCAGTACTTC.

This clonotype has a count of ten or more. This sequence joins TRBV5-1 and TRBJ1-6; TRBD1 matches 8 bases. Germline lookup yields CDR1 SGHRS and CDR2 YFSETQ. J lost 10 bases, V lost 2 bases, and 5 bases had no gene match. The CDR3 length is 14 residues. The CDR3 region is CASSLRTGPSPLHF. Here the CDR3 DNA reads TGCGCCAGCAGCTTACGGACAGGGCCATCACCCCTCCACTTT.

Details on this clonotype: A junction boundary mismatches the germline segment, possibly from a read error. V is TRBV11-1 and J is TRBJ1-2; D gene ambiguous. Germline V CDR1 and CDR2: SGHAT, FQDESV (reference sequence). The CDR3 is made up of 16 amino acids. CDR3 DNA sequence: TGTGCCAGCATCTTAAAATCGTCGGAGGCTATTCATGGCTACACCTTC. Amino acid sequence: CASILKSSEAIHGYTF. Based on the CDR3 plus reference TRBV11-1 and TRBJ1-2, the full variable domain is EAEVAQSPRYKITEKSQAVAFWCDPISGHATLYWYRQILGQGPELLVQFQDESVVDDSQLPKDRFSAERLKGVDSTLKIQPAELGDSAMYLCASILKSSEAIHGYTFGSGTRLTVV.

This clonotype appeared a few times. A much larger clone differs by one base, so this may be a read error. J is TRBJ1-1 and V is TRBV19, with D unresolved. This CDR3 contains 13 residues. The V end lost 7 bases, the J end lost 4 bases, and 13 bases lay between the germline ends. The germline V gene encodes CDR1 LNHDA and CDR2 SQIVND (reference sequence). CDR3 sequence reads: CASKDEMITEAFF. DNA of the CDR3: TGTGCCAGTAAGGACGAGATGATCACTGAAGCTTTCTTT. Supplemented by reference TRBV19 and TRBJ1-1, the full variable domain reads DGGITQSPKYLFRKEGQNVTLSCEQNLNHDAMYWYRQDPGQGLRLIYYSQIVNDFQKGDIAEGYSVSREKKESFPLTVTSAQKNPTAFYLCASKDEMITEAFFGQGTRLTVV.

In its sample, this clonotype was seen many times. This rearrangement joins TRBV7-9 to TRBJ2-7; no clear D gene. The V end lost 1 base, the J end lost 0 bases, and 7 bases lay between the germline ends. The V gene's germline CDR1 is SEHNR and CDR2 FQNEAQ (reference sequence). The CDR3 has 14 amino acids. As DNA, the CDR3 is TGTGCCAGCAGCTTAGTGGCAACCTCCTACGAGCAGTACTTC. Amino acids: CASSLVATSYEQYF.

The CDR3 region is CASRSTGVGNTIYF. CDR3 nucleotides: TGTGCCAGCAGATCGACAGGGGTTGGAAACACCATATATTTT. The V call is TRBV28, the J call TRBJ1-3; 8 positions agree with TRBD1. The ends lost 6 bases at V and 3 bases at J; junction bases unmatched: 4. The length of the CDR3 is 14 residues. CDR1 is MDHEN and CDR2 is SYDVKM in the germline V gene.

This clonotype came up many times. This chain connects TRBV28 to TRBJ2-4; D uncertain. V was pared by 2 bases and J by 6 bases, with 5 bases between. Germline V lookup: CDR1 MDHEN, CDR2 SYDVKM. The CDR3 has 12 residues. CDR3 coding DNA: TGTGCCAGCAGTTTAGGTTCAAACATTCAGTACTTC. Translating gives CASSLGSNIQYF. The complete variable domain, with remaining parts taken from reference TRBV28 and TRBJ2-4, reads DVKVTQSSRYLVKRTGEKVFLECVQDMDHENMFWYRQDPGLGLRLIYFSYDVKMKEKGDIPEGYSVSREKKERFSLILESASTNQTSMYLCASSLGSNIQYFGAGTRLSVL.

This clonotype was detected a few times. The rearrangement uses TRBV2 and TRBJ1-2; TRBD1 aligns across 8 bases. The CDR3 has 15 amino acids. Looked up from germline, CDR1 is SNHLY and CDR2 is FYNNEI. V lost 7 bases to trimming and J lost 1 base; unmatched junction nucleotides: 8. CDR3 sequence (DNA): TGTGCCAGCATGAAGGACAGGGCGAGTAACTATGGCTACACCTTC. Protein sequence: CASMKDRASNYGYTF.